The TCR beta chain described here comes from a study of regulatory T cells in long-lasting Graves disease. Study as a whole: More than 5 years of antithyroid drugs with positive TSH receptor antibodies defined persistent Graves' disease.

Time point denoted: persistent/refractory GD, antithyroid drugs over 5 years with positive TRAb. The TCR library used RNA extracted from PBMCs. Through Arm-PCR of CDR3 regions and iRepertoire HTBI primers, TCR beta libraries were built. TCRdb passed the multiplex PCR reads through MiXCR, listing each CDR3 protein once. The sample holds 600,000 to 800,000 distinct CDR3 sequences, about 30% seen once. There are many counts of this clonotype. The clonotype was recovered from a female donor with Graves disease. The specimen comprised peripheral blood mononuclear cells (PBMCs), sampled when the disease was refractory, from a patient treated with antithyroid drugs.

The CDR3 spells CASSPLSGNQPQHF. In nucleotides, the CDR3 is TGTGCCAGCAGTCCTCTTTCGGGCAATCAGCCCCAGCATTTT. The chain joins TRBV12-3 or TRBV12-4 to TRBJ1-5; D not certain. The CDR3 is 14 residues long. Trimming removed 5 bases from V and 2 bases from J, with 10 bases in between.